Below are 30 T cell receptor beta chains sequenced from a single sample in a study of identical twins. TCRdb independently ran MiXCR on the 5' RACE reads; one entry per CDR3 protein. The repertoire consists of approximately 1.8 million distinct CDR3 sequences, with around 29% occurring once and the leading ten covering 0.25% to 0.3%. Sequencing was done on a sample of cord blood. The receptors were gathered from a newborn girl in good health.

The chain recombines TRBV20-1 with TRBJ2-7, with a weak D call TRBD1 (5 bases). Per the germline V gene, CDR1 is DFQATT and CDR2 is SNEGSKA (reference sequence). V dropped 5 bases and J dropped 1 base, with 9 bases sitting between them. This CDR3 region has 12 residues. CDR3 in amino acids: CSAPDMSYEQYF. CDR3 nucleotide sequence: TGCAGTGCTCCGGACATGTCCTACGAGCAGTACTTC.

This chain uses TRBV19 with TRBJ2-1, with D perhaps given as TRBD1 or TRBD2 (5 bases each). There are 15 residues in the CDR3. Trimming took off 5 bases at V and 4 bases at J, with 15 bases between the two ends. Germline lookup yields CDR1 LNHDA and CDR2 SQIVND (reference sequence). The CDR3 bases are TGTGCCAGTAGTTCTCCGGGACCTTTATACAATGAGCAGTTCTTC. Protein sequence: CASSSPGPLYNEQFF.

The chain combines TRBV2 with TRBJ1-2, with D uncertain. The CDR3 contains 11 residues. V was clipped by 10 bases and J by 4 bases, with 10 bases between them. Germline lookup yields CDR1 SNHLY and CDR2 FYNNEI. This CDR3 is CATWVFYGYTF. The CDR3 DNA is TGTGCCACTTGGGTATTCTATGGCTACACCTTC. Supplemented by reference TRBV2 and TRBJ1-2, the full variable domain reads EPEVTQTPSHQVTQMGQEVILRCVPISNHLYFYWYRQILGQKVEFLVSFYNNEISEKSEIFDDQFSVERPDGSNFTLKIRSTKLEDSAMYFCATWVFYGYTFGSGTRLTVV.

In its sample, this clonotype was seen a few times. The rearrangement joins TRBV4-1 to TRBJ1-2; no clear D. The CDR3 consists of 15 residues. V was cut by 0 bases and J by 3 bases, with 11 bases left in between. Looked up from germline, CDR1 is MGHRA and CDR2 is YSYEKL. CDR3: CASSQEKKRDYGYTF. The CDR3 DNA follows: TGCGCCAGCAGCCAAGAGAAGAAAAGGGACTATGGCTACACCTTC.

The chain combines TRBV24-1 with TRBJ2-5; 10 bases align to TRBD2. Losses at the gene ends were 12 bases for V and 1 base for J; bases not matched to a gene: 13. The length of the CDR3 is 16 residues. Germline loops: CDR1 KGHDR, CDR2 SFDVKD. This chain's CDR3 is CADRSRTSGTQETQYF. CDR3 sequence (DNA): TGTGCCGACAGATCCCGGACTAGCGGTACCCAAGAGACCCAGTACTTC.

The genes are TRBV7-9 and TRBJ2-3; D is ambiguous. The germline V and J ends were trimmed by 2 bases and 2 bases, with 14 bases remaining between them. This CDR3 has 16 residues. CDR1 SEHNR and CDR2 FQNEAQ come from the germline V gene (reference sequence). The CDR3 protein is CASSLFGRGDTDTQYF. As DNA, the CDR3 is TGTGCCAGCAGCTTATTCGGGCGAGGAGACACAGATACGCAGTATTTT.

The chain uses TRBV20-1 and TRBJ1-5; D remains ambiguous. The germline V and J ends were trimmed by 3 bases and 1 base, with 7 bases remaining between them. CDR3 size: 13 residues. Germline CDR1 DFQATT, CDR2 SNEGSKA (reference sequence). This CDR3 is CSASVGSNQPQHF. The CDR3 DNA sequence: TGCAGTGCTAGTGTAGGGAGCAATCAGCCCCAGCATTTT.

The table lists this clonotype with many counts. The CDR3 nucleotides are TGTGCCAGCAGTTTGACAGGGTTTCTCCTATACGGCTACACCTTC. It codes for CASSLTGFLLYGYTF. The V gene is TRBV27, the J gene TRBJ1-2; 7 bases agree with TRBD1. Germline CDR1 and CDR2: MNHEY and SMNVEV (reference sequence). The CDR3 consists of 15 residues. With V trimmed by 3 bases and J by 8 bases, 12 bases remained unmatched.

This clonotype was found a few times. The rearrangement links TRBV5-1 to TRBJ2-3; D unresolved. Germline V gene data show CDR1 as SGHRS and CDR2 as YFSETQ. V shed 2 bases and J shed 0 bases, with 16 bases lying between them. The CDR3 is made up of 17 amino acids. In nucleotides, the CDR3 is TGCGCCAGCAGCTTTGGCAGGTCGGGCACCAGCACAGATACGCAGTATTTT. Residues: CASSFGRSGTSTDTQYF.

The sample holds one count of this clonotype. J is TRBJ2-1 and V is TRBV18; D may match TRBD1 or TRBD2 (6 bases each). V was clipped by 3 bases and J by 9 bases, with 18 bases between them. Germline V gene sequence: CDR1 KGHSH, CDR2 LQKENI. The CDR3 has 15 amino acids. The CDR3 sequence is CASSPYPGARGEQFF. CDR3 sequence (DNA): TGTGCCAGCTCACCGTATCCGGGGGCTAGAGGTGAGCAGTTCTTC.

CDR3 sequence reads: CASSPRGHLYGYTF. CDR3 sequence (DNA): TGTGCCAGCAGCCCTCGGGGACACCTCTATGGCTACACCTTC. The chain combines TRBV9 with TRBJ1-2; D perhaps matches TRBD1 (6 bases). The V gene's germline CDR1 is SGDLS and CDR2 YYNGEE. The CDR3 has 14 amino acids. Trimming shortened V by 4 bases and J by 4 bases, and 14 bases separated the two germline ends.

Note on this clonotype: With a much larger clone just one base away, this may be a read error. The chain couples TRBV3-1 to TRBJ1-4; D is possibly TRBD1 (5 bases). Germline lookup yields CDR1 LGHDT and CDR2 YNNKEL (reference sequence). Between the trimmed V and J ends, which lost 4 bases and 7 bases, there was a span of 19 bases. The CDR3 contains 16 residues. The CDR3 DNA reads TGTGCCAGCAGCCGCGATCCGAGACAGTCGATTGAAAAACTGTTTTTT. Translated: CASSRDPRQSIEKLFF. The full variable domain, rest sourced from reference TRBV3-1 and TRBJ1-4, is DTAVSQTPKYLVTQMGNDKSIKCEQNLGHDTMYWYKQDSKKFLKIMFSYNNKELIINETVPNRFSPKSPDKAHLNLHINSLELGDSAVYFCASSRDPRQSIEKLFFGSGTQLSVL.

This clonotype was observed a handful of times. J is TRBJ2-5 and V is TRBV29-1; D may correspond to TRBD1 or TRBD2 (5 bases each). The germline V gene has CDR1 SQVTM and CDR2 ANQGSEA. The CDR3 covers 13 residues. The germline V and J ends were trimmed by 7 bases and 0 bases, with 12 bases remaining between them. The CDR3 loop is CSARDANQETQYF. The CDR3 bases are TGCAGCGCCCGGGACGCCAACCAAGAGACCCAGTACTTC.

The J gene is TRBJ1-6, the V gene TRBV20-1; 8 bases agree with TRBD1. CDR3 length equals 16 residues. Germline assignment: CDR1 DFQATT and CDR2 SNEGSKA (reference sequence). J gave up 10 bases and V 0 bases, and 11 bases lay outside the gene matches. CDR3 loop: CSARDQGAPGRSPLHF. The CDR3 bases are TGCAGTGCTAGAGACCAGGGGGCCCCTGGGAGGTCACCCCTCCACTTT.

The sample holds a few counts of this clonotype. This chain uses TRBV6-5 with TRBJ1-2; possible D gene TRBD1, 5 bases. The CDR3 totals 16 residues. The ends were cut back, 5 bases at V and 4 bases at J, with 20 bases in the middle. Per the germline V gene, CDR1 is MNHEY and CDR2 is SVGAGI. DNA of the CDR3: TGTGCCAGCAGTCCCGGGACGACAGTTTATATCTATGGCTACACCTTC. It translates to CASSPGTTVYIYGYTF.

This chain joins TRBV3-1 and TRBJ1-1; TRBD1 matches at 7 bases. Trimming cost V 4 bases and J 5 bases; bases outside gene matches: 7. The CDR3 has 14 amino acids. Looked up from germline, CDR1 is LGHDT and CDR2 is YNNKEL (reference sequence). Here the CDR3 DNA reads TGTGCCAGCAGCCCCACCAGGGGGAGGACTGAAGCTTTCTTT. Protein: CASSPTRGRTEAFF.

The chain links TRBV2 to TRBJ2-3; possibly TRBD1 for D (5 bases). Trimming stripped 6 bases from V and 4 bases from J, with 14 bases between. CDR3 length: 14 residues. Germline lookup yields CDR1 SNHLY and CDR2 FYNNEI. The CDR3 is CASRPYWGADTQYF. Written as DNA, the CDR3 is TGTGCCAGCAGACCTTACTGGGGCGCAGATACGCAGTATTTT.

The rearrangement links TRBV6-1 to TRBJ2-7; D is undetermined. Germline CDR1 reads MNHNS; CDR2 reads SASEGT. This CDR3 contains 12 residues. The V and J ends lost 8 bases and 7 bases respectively, with 15 bases between them. The DNA for the CDR3 is TGTGCCAGCGGTAGCCCCTACAATGAGCAGTACTTC. This codes for CASGSPYNEQYF.

This clonotype has only a few counts. V is TRBV7-9 and J is TRBJ1-6, with TRBD1 matching over 7 bases. The V gene's germline CDR1 is SEHNR and CDR2 FQNEAQ (reference sequence). This CDR3 contains 15 residues. V lost 8 bases to trimming and J lost 6 bases; unmatched junction nucleotides: 10. DNA of the CDR3: TGTGCCAGCGCAGATACCGGGACAGCTAATTCACCCCTCCACTTT. Translation gives CASADTGTANSPLHF.

J is TRBJ2-1 and V is TRBV27, with D possibly being TRBD2 (5 bases). Germline V lookup: CDR1 MNHEY, CDR2 SMNVEV (reference sequence). This CDR3 has 15 amino acids. Deletions cut 5 bases from V and 4 bases from J, with 15 bases between. The CDR3 loop is CASSRTGSGYNEQFF. CDR3 nucleotide sequence: TGTGCCAGCAGTCGGACTGGTAGTGGGTACAATGAGCAGTTCTTC.

The V call is TRBV20-1, the J call TRBJ1-2; 7 bases align to TRBD1. CDR3 length: 11 residues. CDR1 DFQATT and CDR2 SNEGSKA come from the germline V gene (reference sequence). V was pared by 5 bases and J by 8 bases, with 5 bases of the junction left unmatched. In nucleotides, the CDR3 is TGCAGTGCTCCTAACAGGGGAGGCTACACCTTC. Translated, it gives CSAPNRGGYTF.

J is TRBJ2-1 and V is TRBV4-1; 8 bases line up with TRBD2. The germline CDR1 and CDR2 sequences are MGHRA and YSYEKL. There are 16 residues in the CDR3. V shed 3 bases and J 5 bases; nucleotides not matched to a gene: 9. This CDR3 reads CASSQPTSGRDNEQFF. As DNA, the CDR3 is TGCGCCAGCAGCCAGCCAACGAGCGGGAGAGACAATGAGCAGTTCTTC.

The rearrangement joins TRBV18 to TRBJ1-1; possibly TRBD1 for D (6 bases). CDR1 and CDR2 from the germline V gene are KGHSH and LQKENI. Trimming removed 6 bases from V and 5 bases from J, with 25 bases in between. This CDR3 region has 17 residues. CDR3 nucleotides: TGTGCCAGCTCTCCTATCCTACAGGGTGAGAGGGAGACTGAAGCTTTCTTT. Protein: CASSPILQGERETEAFF. Based on the CDR3 plus reference TRBV18 and TRBJ1-1, the full variable domain is NAGVMQNPRHLVRRRGQEARLRCSPMKGHSHVYWYRQLPEEGLKFMVYLQKENIIDESGMPKERFSAEFPKEGPSILRIQQVVRGDSAAYFCASSPILQGERETEAFFGQGTRLTVV.

This clonotype was seen only a few times. The chain recombines TRBV5-1 with TRBJ2-4; 7 nucleotides agree with TRBD2. Trimming at V came to 0 bases and at J to 5 bases, leaving 20 bases not matched to a gene. Germline CDR1 reads SGHRS; CDR2 reads YFSETQ. The CDR3 length is 20 residues. CDR3 protein: CASSLGARDYLKRGENIQYF. The CDR3 DNA is TGCGCCAGCAGCTTGGGTGCTCGGGACTACCTAAAGCGTGGGGAAAACATTCAGTACTTC.

CDR3 in DNA: TGCGCCAGCAGTATCAGGAACACCGGGGAGCTGTTTTTT. It is translated as CASSIRNTGELFF. This chain links TRBV5-1 with TRBJ2-2; no clear D gene. Between the trimmed V and J ends, which lost 5 bases and 1 base, there was a span of 6 bases. Germline V gene data show CDR1 as SGHRS and CDR2 as YFSETQ. This CDR3 is built from 13 residues. The full variable domain, with the rest looked up from reference TRBV5-1 and TRBJ2-2, is KAGVTQTPRYLIKTRGQQVTLSCSPISGHRSVSWYQQTPGQGLQFLFEYFSETQRNKGNFPGRFSGRQFSNSRSEMNVSTLELGDSALYLCASSIRNTGELFFGEGSRLTVL.

The rearrangement joins TRBV29-1 to TRBJ1-1; TRBD1 is a possible D gene (6 bases). The CDR3 has 12 residues. V gave up 4 bases and J gave up 4 bases, with 10 bases separating them. Germline-derived CDR1 and CDR2 are SQVTM and ANQGSEA. The CDR3 protein is CSVGGAGTEAFF. DNA of the CDR3: TGCAGCGTTGGGGGGGCGGGCACTGAAGCTTTCTTT.

The chain combines TRBV6-1 with TRBJ2-7; 7 nucleotides align to TRBD1. The germline V gene has CDR1 MNHNS and CDR2 SASEGT. After removal of 7 bases from V and 7 bases from J, the junction contained 10 bases not matched to a gene. CDR3 length: 13 residues. In nucleotides, the CDR3 is TGTGCCAGCACCCCCACAGGGGAAAAGGAGCAGTACTTC. This codes for CASTPTGEKEQYF.

This sequence joins TRBV28 and TRBJ1-1; D is uncertain. CDR1 MDHEN and CDR2 SYDVKM come from the germline V gene. Trimming stripped 5 bases from V and 3 bases from J, with 7 bases between. The CDR3 totals 12 residues. DNA of the CDR3: TGTGCCAGCAGTCCTTTATACACTGAAGCTTTCTTT. Its protein product is CASSPLYTEAFF.

This clonotype was counted between two and nine times. The V gene is TRBV12-3 or TRBV12-4, the J gene TRBJ2-1, with TRBD2 as a possible D gene (5 bases). The CDR3 has 14 amino acids. V was clipped by 5 bases and J by 0 bases, with 8 bases between them. CDR3 residues: CASSIRDSYNEQFF. The CDR3 coding sequence is TGTGCCAGCAGTATCCGGGACTCCTACAATGAGCAGTTCTTC.

The V gene is TRBV11-2, the J gene TRBJ2-5; 7 bases fit TRBD2. Germline lookup yields CDR1 SGHAT and CDR2 FQNNGV. The J segment lost 11 bases and the V segment lost 1 base, leaving 25 bases of the junction unmatched. This CDR3 spans 19 amino acids. CDR3 nucleotide sequence: TGTGCCAGCAGCTTAGCATTCGGGTTTAGTAGCGGGCGCCTCTTTTTGCAGTACTTC. Translating it yields CASSLAFGFSSGRLFLQYF.